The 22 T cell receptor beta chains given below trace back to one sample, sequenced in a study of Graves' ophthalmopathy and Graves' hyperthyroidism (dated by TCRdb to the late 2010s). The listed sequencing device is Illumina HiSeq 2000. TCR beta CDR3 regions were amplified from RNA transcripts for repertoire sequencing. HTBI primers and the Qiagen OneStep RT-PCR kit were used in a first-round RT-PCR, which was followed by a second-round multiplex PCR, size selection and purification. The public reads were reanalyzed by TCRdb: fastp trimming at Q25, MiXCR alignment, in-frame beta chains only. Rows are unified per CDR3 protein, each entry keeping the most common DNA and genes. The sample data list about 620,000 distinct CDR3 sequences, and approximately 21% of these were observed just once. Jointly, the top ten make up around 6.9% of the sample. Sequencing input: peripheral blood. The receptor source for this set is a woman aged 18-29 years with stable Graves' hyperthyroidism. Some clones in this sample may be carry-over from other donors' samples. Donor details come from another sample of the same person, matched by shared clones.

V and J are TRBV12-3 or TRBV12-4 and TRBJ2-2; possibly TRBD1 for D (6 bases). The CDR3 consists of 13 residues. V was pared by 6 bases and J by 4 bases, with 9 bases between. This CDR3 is CASSWDITGELFF. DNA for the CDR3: TGTGCCAGCAGCTGGGACATCACCGGGGAGCTGTTTTTT.

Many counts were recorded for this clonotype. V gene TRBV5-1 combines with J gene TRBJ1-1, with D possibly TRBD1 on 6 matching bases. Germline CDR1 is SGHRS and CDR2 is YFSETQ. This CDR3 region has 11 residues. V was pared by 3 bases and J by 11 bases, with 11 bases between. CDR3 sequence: CASSSTGWAFF. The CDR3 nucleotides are TGCGCCAGCAGCTCGACAGGCTGGGCTTTCTTT. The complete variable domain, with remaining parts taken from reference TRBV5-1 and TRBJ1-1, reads KAGVTQTPRYLIKTRGQQVTLSCSPISGHRSVSWYQQTPGQGLQFLFEYFSETQRNKGNFPGRFSGRQFSNSRSEMNVSTLELGDSALYLCASSSTGWAFFGQGTRLTVV.

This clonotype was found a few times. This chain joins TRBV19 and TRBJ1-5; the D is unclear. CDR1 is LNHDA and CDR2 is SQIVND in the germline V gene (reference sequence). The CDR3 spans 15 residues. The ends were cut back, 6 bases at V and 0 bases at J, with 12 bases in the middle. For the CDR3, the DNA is TGTGCCAGTAGCCTGACACCGTATAGCAATCAGCCCCAGCATTTT. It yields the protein CASSLTPYSNQPQHF.

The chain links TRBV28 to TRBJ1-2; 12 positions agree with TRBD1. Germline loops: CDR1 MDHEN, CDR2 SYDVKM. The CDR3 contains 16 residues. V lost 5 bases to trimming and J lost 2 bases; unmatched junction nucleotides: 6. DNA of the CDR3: TGTGCCAGCAGTCCCGGGACAGGGGGCAGAAACTATGGCTACACCTTC. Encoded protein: CASSPGTGGRNYGYTF.

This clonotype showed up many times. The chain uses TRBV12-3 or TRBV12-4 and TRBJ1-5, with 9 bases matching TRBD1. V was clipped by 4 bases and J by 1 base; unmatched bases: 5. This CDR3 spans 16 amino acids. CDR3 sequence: CASSWTGEGSNQPQHF. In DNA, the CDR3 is TGTGCCAGCAGTTGGACAGGGGAGGGGAGCAATCAGCCCCAGCATTTT.

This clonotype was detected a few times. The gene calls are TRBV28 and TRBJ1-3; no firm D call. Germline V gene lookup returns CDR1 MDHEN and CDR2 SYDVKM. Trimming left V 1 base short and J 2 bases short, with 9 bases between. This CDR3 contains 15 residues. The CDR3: CASSLSGRAGNTIYF. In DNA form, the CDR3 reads TGTGCCAGCAGTTTATCGGGAAGAGCTGGAAACACCATATATTTT.

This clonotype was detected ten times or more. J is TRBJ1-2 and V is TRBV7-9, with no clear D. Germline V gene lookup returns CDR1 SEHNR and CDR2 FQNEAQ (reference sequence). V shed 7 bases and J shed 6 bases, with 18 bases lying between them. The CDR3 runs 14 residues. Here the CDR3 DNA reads TGTGCCAGCACCAGAACCACAGTGAGGAATGGCTACACCTTC. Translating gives CASTRTTVRNGYTF.

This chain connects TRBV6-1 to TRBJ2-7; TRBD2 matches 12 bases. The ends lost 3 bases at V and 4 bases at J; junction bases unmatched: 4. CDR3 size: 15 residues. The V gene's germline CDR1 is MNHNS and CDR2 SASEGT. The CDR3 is CASSEELAGGYEQYF. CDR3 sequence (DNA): TGTGCCAGCAGTGAGGAGCTAGCGGGAGGGTACGAGCAGTACTTC.

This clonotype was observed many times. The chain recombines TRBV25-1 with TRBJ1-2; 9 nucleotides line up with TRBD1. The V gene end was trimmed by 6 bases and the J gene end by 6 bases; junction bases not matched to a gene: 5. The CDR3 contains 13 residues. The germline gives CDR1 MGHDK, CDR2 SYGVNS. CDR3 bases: TGTGCCAGCAGCGAACAGGGGGCAGATGGCTACACCTTC. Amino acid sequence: CASSEQGADGYTF.

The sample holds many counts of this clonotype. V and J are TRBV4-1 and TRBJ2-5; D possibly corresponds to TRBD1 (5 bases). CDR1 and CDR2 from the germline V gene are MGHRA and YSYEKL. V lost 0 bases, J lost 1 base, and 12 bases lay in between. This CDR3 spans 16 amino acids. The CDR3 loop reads CASSQDWTYLQETQYF. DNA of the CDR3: TGCGCCAGCAGCCAAGATTGGACATACCTCCAAGAGACCCAGTACTTC.

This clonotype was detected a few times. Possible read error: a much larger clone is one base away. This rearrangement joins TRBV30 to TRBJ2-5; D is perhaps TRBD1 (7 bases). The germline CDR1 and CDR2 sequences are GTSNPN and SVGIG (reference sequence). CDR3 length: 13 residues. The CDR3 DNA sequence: TGTGCCTGGGCGACAGGGCTCCGGGAGACCCGGTACTTC. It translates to CAWATGLRETRYF.

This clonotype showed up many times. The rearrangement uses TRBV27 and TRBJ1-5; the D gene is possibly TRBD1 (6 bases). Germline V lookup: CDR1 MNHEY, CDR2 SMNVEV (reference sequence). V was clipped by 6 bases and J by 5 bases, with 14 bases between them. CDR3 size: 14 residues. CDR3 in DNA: TGTGCCAGCAGAAAAGGGGGGATCGATCAGCCCCAGCATTTT. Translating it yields CASRKGGIDQPQHF.

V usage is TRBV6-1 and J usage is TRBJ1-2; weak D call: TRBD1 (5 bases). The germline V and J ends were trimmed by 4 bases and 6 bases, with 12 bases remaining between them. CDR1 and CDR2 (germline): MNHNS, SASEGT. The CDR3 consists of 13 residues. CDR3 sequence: CASSVNTGNGYTF. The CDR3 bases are TGTGCCAGCAGTGTTAATACAGGCAATGGCTACACCTTC.

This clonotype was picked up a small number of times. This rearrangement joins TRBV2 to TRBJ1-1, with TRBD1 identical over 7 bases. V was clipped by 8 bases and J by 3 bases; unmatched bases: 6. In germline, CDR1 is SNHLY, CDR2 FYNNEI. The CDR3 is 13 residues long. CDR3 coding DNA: TGTGCCAGCCAGACAGGGAGGGACACTGAAGCTTTCTTT. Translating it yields CASQTGRDTEAFF.

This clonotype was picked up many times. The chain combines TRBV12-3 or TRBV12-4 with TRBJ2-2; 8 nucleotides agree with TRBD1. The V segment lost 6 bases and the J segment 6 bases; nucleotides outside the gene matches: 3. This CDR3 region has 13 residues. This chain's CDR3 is CASRQTGAGELFF. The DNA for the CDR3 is TGTGCCAGCAGACAGACAGGGGCCGGGGAGCTGTTTTTT.

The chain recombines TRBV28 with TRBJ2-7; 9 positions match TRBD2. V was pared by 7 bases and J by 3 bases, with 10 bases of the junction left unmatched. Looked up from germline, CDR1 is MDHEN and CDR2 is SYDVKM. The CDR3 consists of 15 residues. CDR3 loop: CASITAASGDYEQYF. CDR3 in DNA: TGTGCCAGCATCACCGCGGCTAGCGGGGACTACGAGCAGTACTTC.

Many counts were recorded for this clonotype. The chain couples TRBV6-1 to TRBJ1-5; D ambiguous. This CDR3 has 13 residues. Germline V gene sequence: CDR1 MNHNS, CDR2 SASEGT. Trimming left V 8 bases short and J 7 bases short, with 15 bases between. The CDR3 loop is CASAQLPWQPQHF. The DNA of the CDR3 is TGTGCCAGCGCCCAATTACCCTGGCAGCCCCAGCATTTT.

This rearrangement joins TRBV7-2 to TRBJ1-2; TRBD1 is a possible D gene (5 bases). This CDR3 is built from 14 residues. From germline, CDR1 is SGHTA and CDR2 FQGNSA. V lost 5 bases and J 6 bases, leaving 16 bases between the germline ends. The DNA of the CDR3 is TGTGCCAGCAGCCTGGTAACAGGCGAGAATGGCTACACCTTC. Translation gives CASSLVTGENGYTF. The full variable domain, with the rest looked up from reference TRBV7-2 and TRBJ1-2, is GAGVSQSPSNKVTEKGKDVELRCDPISGHTALYWYRQSLGQGLEFLIYFQGNSAPDKSGLPSDRFSAERTGGSVSTLTIQRTQQEDSAVYLCASSLVTGENGYTFGSGTRLTVV.

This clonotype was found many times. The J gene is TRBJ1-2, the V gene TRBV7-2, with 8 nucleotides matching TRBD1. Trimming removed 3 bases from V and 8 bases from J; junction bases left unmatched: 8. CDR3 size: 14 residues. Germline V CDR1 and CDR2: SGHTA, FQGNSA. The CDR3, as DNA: TGTGCCAGCAGCTTTGGACAGGGCCCGGGGGGCTACACCTTC. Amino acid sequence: CASSFGQGPGGYTF.

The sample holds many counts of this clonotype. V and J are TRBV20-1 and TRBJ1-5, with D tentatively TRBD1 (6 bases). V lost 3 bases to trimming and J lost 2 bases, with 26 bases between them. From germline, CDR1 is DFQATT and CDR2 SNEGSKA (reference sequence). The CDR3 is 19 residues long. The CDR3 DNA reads TGCAGTGCTAGTGAAGAGATCGGGGGCAGGCTGGGGGGCAATCAGCCCCAGCATTTT. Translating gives CSASEEIGGRLGGNQPQHF.

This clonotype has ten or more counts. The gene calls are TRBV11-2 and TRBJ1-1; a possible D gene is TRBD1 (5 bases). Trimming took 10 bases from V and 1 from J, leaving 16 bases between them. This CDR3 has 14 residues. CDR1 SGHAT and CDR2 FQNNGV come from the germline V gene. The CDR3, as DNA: TGTGCCACCCTTCCGGGACGACGGAACACTGAAGCTTTCTTT. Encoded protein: CATLPGRRNTEAFF.

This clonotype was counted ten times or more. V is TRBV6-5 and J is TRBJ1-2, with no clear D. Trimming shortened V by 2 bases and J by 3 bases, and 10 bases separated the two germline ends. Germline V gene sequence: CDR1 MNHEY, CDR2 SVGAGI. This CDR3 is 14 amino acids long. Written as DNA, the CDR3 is TGTGCCAGCAGTTACCACCCCGAGTACTATGGCTACACCTTC. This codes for CASSYHPEYYGYTF.